This TCR beta chain is from a study of cytomegalovirus exposure and HLA in healthy donors. PCR primers comprised 60 Vbeta and 13 Jbeta primers. Produced via immunoSEQ multiplex PCR; TCRdb's table is partial and in-frame only. The sample holds around 100,000 clones, 65% to 90% seen once. The V gene's germline CDR1 is SEHNR and CDR2 FQNEAQ (reference sequence). CDR3 size: 14 residues. Germline trimming cut 1 base from V and 5 bases from J; bases unmatched to any gene: 3. With regard to this clone: Its target is unknown.

Study-wide results and caveats: Analyzed later, most CMV-associated TCR beta chains appeared HLA-restricted.

The receptor comes from a woman in her seventies in good health and CMV-seropositive. The sample was PBMCs. The chain employs TRBV7-9 and TRBJ1-2; 8 nucleotides match TRBD1. CDR3 amino acids: CASSLGTGRYGYTF. CDR3 DNA sequence: TGTGCCAGCAGCTTAGGGACAGGGAGGTATGGCTACACCTTC.